This T cell receptor (beta chain) was identified in a study of T cells in Graves' hyperthyroidism and ophthalmopathy. Researchers took RNA transcripts and amplified the TCR beta CDR3 regions from them. Initially, a first-round RT-PCR of the TCR CDR3 employed the HTBI primer set. TCRdb re-called the multiplex PCR reads with MiXCR, one entry per CDR3 protein. Of 350,000 to 500,000 distinct CDR3 sequences in the sample, roughly 13% were seen once. The specimen sequenced was blood. The receptor was isolated from a woman between 18 and 29 years old with Graves' hyperthyroidism.

The DNA of the CDR3 is TGCAGCGTGCCGGGACAGGGAGTTTGGGGCTACACCTTC. Its translation is CSVPGQGVWGYTF. The V and J genes are TRBV29-1 and TRBJ1-2, with TRBD1 identical over 9 bases. This CDR3 is 13 amino acids long. CDR1 is SQVTM and CDR2 is ANQGSEA in the germline V gene. V gave up 6 bases and J gave up 8 bases; unmatched junction bases: 10.